A selection of T cell receptor beta chains follows, all from one sample in a study of CD8 T cells in ankylosing spondylitis. Via MiXCR, TCRdb re-called the 5' RACE reads, giving one row per CDR3 protein. The sample records 750,000 to 850,000 distinct CDR3 sequences, around 11% being singletons. What was sequenced was blood, either unsorted or a sorted T cell fraction (not recorded which). Receptors were obtained from a male donor with ankylosing spondylitis. The CDR3 runs from the conserved cysteine through the conserved F or W.

v_call | cdr3_length | cdr3_aa
TRBV20-1 | 16 | CSARDLKDPTGYEQYF
TRBV7-3 | 13 | CASRGTGGDTQYF
TRBV2 | 13 | CASNGIKLYEQYF
TRBV11-2 | 13 | CASSLVVTDTQYF
TRBV7-3 | 15 | CASRKDRGNNYGYTF
TRBV4-3 | 16 | CASSQVPGSATDTQYF
TRBV24-1 | 15 | CATSDPRREGDTQYF
TRBV11-2 | 15 | CASSQGTASGNTIYF
TRBV20-1 | 14 | CSAISPAGTTEAFF
TRBV7-2 | 14 | CASSPRTAVYEQYF
TRBV18 | 16 | CASSQTGQGSYNEQFF
TRBV7-9 | 16 | CASSLFDREIIYGYTF
TRBV7-2 | 17 | CASSRQVGGPLRGGYTF
TRBV2 | 15 | CASSGPGQGNSPLHF
TRBV29-1 | 13 | CSVDSWGRGEQFF
TRBV4-1 | 17 | CASRGGTGRGTSNEQFF
TRBV30 | 14 | CAWSATGHKQPQHF
TRBV20-1 | 12 | CSGDRENYGYTF
TRBV20-1 | 13 | CSASGPPVETQYF
TRBV29-1 | 14 | CSVQAGVHTGELFF
TRBV7-6 | 16 | CASSPRPRTPNTEAFF
TRBV20-1 | 13 | CSASRLEGNEQFF
TRBV20-1 | 12 | CSAFLMNTEAFF
TRBV20-1 | 14 | CSALSRSYNSPLHF
TRBV10-3 | 14 | CAISVSVDLREQFF
TRBV7-8 | 19 | CASSLLPRLAGGFYNEQFF
TRBV29-1 | 14 | CSVVAGGSVDTQYF
TRBV6-1 | 13 | CASINPGDTEAFF
TRBV7-2 | 15 | CASTRGASSYNEQFF
TRBV5-1 | 16 | CASSLKGGGNTGELFF
TRBV20-1 | 14 | CSAREGQPLTEAFF
TRBV5-1 | 15 | CASSSTVAGANVLTF
TRBV4-3 | 15 | CASSQDMVRETEAFF
TRBV15 | 16 | CATSRDPLANTGELFF
TRBV12-3/TRBV12-4 | 14 | CASSYRGRNEKLFF
TRBV20-1 | 13 | CSALDRVEYEQYF
TRBV7-2 | 14 | CASSLDPSGVPQHF
TRBV7-2 | 13 | CASSLVRVETQYF
TRBV20-1 | 12 | CSALPPYNEQYF
TRBV6-1 | 17 | CASSEGHGLAGGDTQYF
TRBV7-2 | 15 | CASSLEGTFGTEAFF
TRBV18 | 15 | CASSPLDRDQETQYF
TRBV12-3/TRBV12-4 | 11 | CASSPFGTQYF
TRBV28 | 10 | CASRRISLHF
TRBV12-3/TRBV12-4 | 13 | CASSYRFSYEQYF
TRBV9 | 14 | CASSVAPMNTEAFF
TRBV7-9 | 15 | CASSLDFGETYEQYF
TRBV11-2 | 14 | CASSPSELRNEQFF
TRBV5-1 | 12 | CASSLGTTEQYF
TRBV29-1 | 15 | CSVEGVLIGPDTQYF
TRBV7-9 | 15 | CASSSPRQTNYGYTF
TRBV20-1 | 13 | CSASVRSAYGYTF
TRBV29-1 | 15 | CSVGRGSGYLSEQFF